The T cell receptor beta chain under discussion was sequenced for a study of technical replicates of blood from a handful of donors (dated by TCRdb to 2015 to 2018). The receptor library was made with the immunoSEQ multiplex PCR assay. In TCRdb, the immuneACCESS table is reduced to in-frame sequences with V and J assigned. These tables do not hold every clone; where another copy was compared, an unresolved V gene accounts for under half, and the others remain unexplained. Counted in this sample were roughly 52,000 clones; over 90% of them appeared once. About 3% of the sample belongs to the ten largest clones. As to this clone: There is no known antigen for this receptor. Base qualities are not provided; no much larger clone lies one nucleotide away.

The origin of this receptor is a human donor in good health. Some clones in this sample may be carry-over from other donors' samples. The specimen was PBMCs.

CDR3 sequence: CASSPGLGNEQFF. The DNA sequence follows: TGTGCCAGCAGCCCGGGACTAGGCAATGAGCAGTTCTTC. This chain joins TRBV7-8 to TRBJ2-1, with TRBD2 identical over 8 junction bases. The germline V gene specifies SGHVS as CDR1 and FQNEAQ as CDR2. Measured from the cysteine to the phenylalanine, the CDR3 is 13 residues long. The entry retains the CDR3 DNA only, 39 bases that are in frame from base 1. Germline trimming: 5 bases from V, 6 bases from J; junction bases outside gene matches: 3.